A single TCR beta chain is shown here with its context. This record comes from a study of T cell changes during pregnancy in multiple sclerosis. This table comes from immunoSEQ multiplex PCR, and its TCRdb copy is limited to in-frame clones, with some not included. The repertoire includes around 92,000 clones, around 93% of them detected once, and over 3.5% sits in the top ten. This specimen consisted of peripheral blood, obtained in the first trimester of pregnancy. The TCR comes from a female donor with multiple sclerosis, enrolled in a pregnancy study.

For the CDR3, the DNA is TGTGCCAGCAGTGGGGATCCGGGACAGAGCTCTGGAAACACCATATATTTT. It translates to CASSGDPGQSSGNTIYF. The rearrangement uses TRBV6-1 and TRBJ1-3; 7 nucleotides align to TRBD1. Trimming at V came to 4 bases and at J to 0 bases, leaving 9 bases not matched to a gene. From germline, CDR1 is MNHNS and CDR2 SASEGT. The CDR3 has 17 residues.